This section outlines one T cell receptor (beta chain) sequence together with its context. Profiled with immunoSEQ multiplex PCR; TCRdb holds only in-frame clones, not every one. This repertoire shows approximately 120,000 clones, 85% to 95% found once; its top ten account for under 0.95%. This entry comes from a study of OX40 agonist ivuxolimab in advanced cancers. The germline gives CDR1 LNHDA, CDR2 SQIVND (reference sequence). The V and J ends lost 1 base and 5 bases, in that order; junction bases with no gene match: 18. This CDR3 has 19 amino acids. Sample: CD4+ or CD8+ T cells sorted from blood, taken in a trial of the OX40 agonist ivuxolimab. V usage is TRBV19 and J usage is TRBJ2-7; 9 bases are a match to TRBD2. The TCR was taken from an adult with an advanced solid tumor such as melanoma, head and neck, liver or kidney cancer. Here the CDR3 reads CASSIAGPSISGSSNEQYF. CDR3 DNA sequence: TGTGCCAGTAGTATAGCGGGACCGTCTATTAGCGGGAGTAGCAACGAGCAGTACTTC.